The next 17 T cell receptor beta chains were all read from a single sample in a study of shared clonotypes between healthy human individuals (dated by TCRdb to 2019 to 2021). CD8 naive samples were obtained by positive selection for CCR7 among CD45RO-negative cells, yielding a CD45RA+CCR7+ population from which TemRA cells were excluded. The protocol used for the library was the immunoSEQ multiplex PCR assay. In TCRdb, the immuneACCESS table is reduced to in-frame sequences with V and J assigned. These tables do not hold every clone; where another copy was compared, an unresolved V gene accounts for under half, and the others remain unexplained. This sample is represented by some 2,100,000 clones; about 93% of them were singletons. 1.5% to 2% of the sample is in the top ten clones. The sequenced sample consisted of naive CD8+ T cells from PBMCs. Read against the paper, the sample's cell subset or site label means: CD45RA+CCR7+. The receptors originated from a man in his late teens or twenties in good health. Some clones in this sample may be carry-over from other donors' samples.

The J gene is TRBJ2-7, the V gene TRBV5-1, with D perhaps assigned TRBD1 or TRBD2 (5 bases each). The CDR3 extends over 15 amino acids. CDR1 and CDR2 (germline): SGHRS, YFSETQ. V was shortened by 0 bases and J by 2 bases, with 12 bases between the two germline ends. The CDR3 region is CASSLGRGSAYEQYF. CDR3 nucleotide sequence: TGCGCCAGCAGCTTGGGAAGGGGTAGCGCCTACGAGCAGTACTTC.

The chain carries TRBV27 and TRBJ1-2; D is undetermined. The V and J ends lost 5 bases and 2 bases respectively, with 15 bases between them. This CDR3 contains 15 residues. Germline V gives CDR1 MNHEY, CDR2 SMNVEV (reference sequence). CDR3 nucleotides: TGTGCCAGCAGTCTGACCGGTTTCGGAAACTATGGCTACACCTTC. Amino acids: CASSLTGFGNYGYTF.

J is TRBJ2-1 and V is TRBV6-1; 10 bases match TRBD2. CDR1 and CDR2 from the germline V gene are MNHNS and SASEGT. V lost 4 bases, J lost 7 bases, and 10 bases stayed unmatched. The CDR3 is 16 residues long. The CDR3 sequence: CASSVGTLAGVNEQFF. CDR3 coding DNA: TGTGCCAGCAGTGTGGGAACCCTAGCGGGAGTAAATGAGCAGTTCTTC.

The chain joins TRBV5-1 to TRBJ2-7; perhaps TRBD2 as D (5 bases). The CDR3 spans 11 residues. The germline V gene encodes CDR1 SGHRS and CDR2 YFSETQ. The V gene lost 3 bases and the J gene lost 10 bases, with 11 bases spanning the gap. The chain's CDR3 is CASSSGLAQYF. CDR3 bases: TGCGCCAGCAGCTCCGGACTGGCACAGTACTTC.

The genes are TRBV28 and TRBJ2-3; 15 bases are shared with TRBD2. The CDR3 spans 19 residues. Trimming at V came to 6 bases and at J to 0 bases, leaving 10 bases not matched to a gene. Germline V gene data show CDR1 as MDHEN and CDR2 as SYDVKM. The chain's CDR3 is CASSGTSGRSPPSTDTQYF. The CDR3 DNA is TGTGCCAGCAGCGGGACTAGCGGGAGGTCCCCGCCTAGCACAGATACGCAGTATTTT.

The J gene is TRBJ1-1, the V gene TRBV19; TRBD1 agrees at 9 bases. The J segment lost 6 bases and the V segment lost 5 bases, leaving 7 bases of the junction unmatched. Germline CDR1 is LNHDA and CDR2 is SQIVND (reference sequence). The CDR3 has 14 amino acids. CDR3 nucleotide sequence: TGTGCCAGTAGTGTTGGGACAGGGATGTCTGAAGCTTTCTTT. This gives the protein CASSVGTGMSEAFF.

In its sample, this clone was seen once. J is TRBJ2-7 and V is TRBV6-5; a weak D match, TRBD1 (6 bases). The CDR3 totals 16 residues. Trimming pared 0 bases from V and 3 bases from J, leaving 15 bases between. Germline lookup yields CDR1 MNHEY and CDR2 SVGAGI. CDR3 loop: CASSYSVGQLDYEQYF. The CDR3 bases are TGTGCCAGCAGTTACTCGGTAGGACAGCTAGACTACGAGCAGTACTTC.

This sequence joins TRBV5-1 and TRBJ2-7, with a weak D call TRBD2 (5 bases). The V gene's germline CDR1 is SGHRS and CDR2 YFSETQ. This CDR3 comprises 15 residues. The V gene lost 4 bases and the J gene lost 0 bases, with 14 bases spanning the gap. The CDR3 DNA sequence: TGCGCCAGCAGCCCCGCCGGGAAAATCTCCTACGAGCAGTACTTC. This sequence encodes CASSPAGKISYEQYF. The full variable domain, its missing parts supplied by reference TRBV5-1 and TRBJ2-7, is KAGVTQTPRYLIKTRGQQVTLSCSPISGHRSVSWYQQTPGQGLQFLFEYFSETQRNKGNFPGRFSGRQFSNSRSEMNVSTLELGDSALYLCASSPAGKISYEQYFGPGTRLTVT.

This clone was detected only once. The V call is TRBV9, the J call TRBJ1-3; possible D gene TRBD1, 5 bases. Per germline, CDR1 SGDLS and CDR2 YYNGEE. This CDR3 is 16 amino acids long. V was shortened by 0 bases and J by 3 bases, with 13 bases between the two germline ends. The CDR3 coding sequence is TGTGCCAGCAGCGTAGCGCGGGACGGCGGTGGAAACACCATATATTTT. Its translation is CASSVARDGGGNTIYF.

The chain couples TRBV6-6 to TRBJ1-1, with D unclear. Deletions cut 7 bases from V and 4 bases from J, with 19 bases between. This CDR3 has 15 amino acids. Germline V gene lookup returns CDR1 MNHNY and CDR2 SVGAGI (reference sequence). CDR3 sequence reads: CASTPLGFAATEAFF. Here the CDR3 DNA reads TGTGCCAGCACCCCATTAGGCTTTGCCGCCACTGAAGCTTTCTTT.

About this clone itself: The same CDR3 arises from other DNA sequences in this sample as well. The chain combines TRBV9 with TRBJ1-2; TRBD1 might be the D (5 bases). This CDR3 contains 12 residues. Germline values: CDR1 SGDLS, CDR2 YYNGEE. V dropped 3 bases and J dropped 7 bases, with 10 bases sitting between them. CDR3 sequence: CASSGSGFGYTF. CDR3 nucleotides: TGTGCCAGCAGCGGATCAGGGTTTGGCTACACCTTC.

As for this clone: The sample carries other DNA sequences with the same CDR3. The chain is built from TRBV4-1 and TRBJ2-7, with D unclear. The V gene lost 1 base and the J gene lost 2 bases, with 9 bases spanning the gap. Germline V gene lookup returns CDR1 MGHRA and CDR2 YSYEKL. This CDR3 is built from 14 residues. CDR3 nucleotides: TGCGCCAGCAGCCAAGTAGGGCTAGCCTACGAGCAGTACTTC. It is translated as CASSQVGLAYEQYF.

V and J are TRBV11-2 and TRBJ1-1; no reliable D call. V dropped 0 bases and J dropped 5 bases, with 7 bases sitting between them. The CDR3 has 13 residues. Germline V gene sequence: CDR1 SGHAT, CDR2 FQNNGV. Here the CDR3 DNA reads TGTGCCAGCAGCTTAGAGCGCCGGACTGAAGCTTTCTTT. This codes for CASSLERRTEAFF. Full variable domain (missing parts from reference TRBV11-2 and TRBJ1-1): EAGVAQSPRYKIIEKRQSVAFWCNPISGHATLYWYQQILGQGPKLLIQFQNNGVVDDSQLPKDRFSAERLKGVDSTLKIQPAKLEDSAVYLCASSLERRTEAFFGQGTRLTVV.

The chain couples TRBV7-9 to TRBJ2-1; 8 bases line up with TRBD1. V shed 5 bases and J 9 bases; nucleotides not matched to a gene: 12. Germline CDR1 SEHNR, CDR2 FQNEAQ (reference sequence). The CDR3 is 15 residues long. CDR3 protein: CASSRHQGQEIEQFF. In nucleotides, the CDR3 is TGTGCCAGCAGCCGCCATCAGGGACAGGAAATTGAGCAGTTCTTC.

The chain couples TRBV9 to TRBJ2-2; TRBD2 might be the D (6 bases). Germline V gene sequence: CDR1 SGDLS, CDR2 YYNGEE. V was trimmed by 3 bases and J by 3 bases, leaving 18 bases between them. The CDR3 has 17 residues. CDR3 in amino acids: CASSGRPAGRYTGELFF. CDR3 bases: TGTGCCAGCAGCGGCCGACCGGCAGGGAGGTACACCGGGGAGCTGTTTTTT.

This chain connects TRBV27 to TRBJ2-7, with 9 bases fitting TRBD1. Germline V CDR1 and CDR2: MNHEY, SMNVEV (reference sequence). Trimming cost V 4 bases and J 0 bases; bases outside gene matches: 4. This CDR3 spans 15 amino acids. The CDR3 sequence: CASSSWTGVSYEQYF. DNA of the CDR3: TGTGCCAGCAGTTCCTGGACAGGGGTCTCCTACGAGCAGTACTTC.

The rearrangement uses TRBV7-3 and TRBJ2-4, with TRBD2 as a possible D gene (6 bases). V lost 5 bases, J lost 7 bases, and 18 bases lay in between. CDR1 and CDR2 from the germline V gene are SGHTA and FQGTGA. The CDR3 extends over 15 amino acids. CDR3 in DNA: TGTGCCAGCAGCCCGTTCGCGGGACTTCGCAACATTCAGTACTTC. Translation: CASSPFAGLRNIQYF.